These T cell receptor beta chains were read from a single sample in a study of T cells after yellow fever vaccination. MiXCR was run by TCRdb on the 5' RACE reads, yielding one entry per CDR3 protein. The sample records some 250,000 distinct CDR3 sequences, roughly 4% being singletons. The sequences come from PBMCs, collected 15 days after the yellow fever booster vaccination. The receptors here all came from a man between 18 and 35 years old who received the YFV17D yellow fever vaccine. Both conserved end residues are part of each CDR3. Each record gives: V gene, clone size, J gene, D gene, CDR3 DNA, CDR3 protein. The D gene is left open where the match is weak. Rows may omit the clone size; those that give it use once, few, many or a size class.

>TRBV20-1|many|TRBJ2-5|TRBD2
TGCAGTGCTAGTACAGCGGGGGGTACCCAAGAGACCCAGTACTTC
CSASTAGGTQETQYF
>TRBV5-1|many|TRBJ1-2|NA
TGCGCCAGCAGCAAAAGCCCGGACCTTCCCTATGGCTACACCTTC
CASSKSPDLPYGYTF
>TRBV20-1|many|TRBJ2-5|TRBD2
TGCAGTGCTAGAGAGGGACTAGCGGGGGAGACCCAGTACTTC
CSAREGLAGETQYF
>TRBV20-1|many|TRBJ2-3|TRBD2
TGCAGTGCTATCCGGGGGGGCCGCGCAGATACGCAGTATTTT
CSAIRGGRADTQYF
>TRBV4-1|many|TRBJ1-2|NA
TGCGCCAGCAGCCAATCCCTCCGGGGTTATGGCTACACCTTC
CASSQSLRGYGYTF
>TRBV5-1|many|TRBJ1-1|NA
TGCGCCAGCAGCTTTTCCGGACAGACAAACACTGAAGCTTTCTTT
CASSFSGQTNTEAFF
>TRBV5-1|many|TRBJ1-6|NA
TGCGCCAGCAAGGGGAGCCTGGGTAATTCACCCCTCCACTTT
CASKGSLGNSPLHF
>TRBV5-1|many|TRBJ1-1|NA
TGCGCCAGCAGCGACTCGGTGGGCATGAACACTGAAGCTTTCTTT
CASSDSVGMNTEAFF
>TRBV7-9|many|TRBJ1-2|TRBD1
TGTGCCAGCAGCTTACGCCAGGGGGCTAACTATGGCTACACCTTC
CASSLRQGANYGYTF
>TRBV3-2|many|TRBJ2-6|NA
TGTGCCACGTCCCGGGGAGCCCGAGATTCTGGGGCCAACGTCCTGACTTTC
CATSRGARDSGANVLTF
>TRBV5-5|many|TRBJ2-2|NA
TGTGCCAGCAGCTTGGAAGGGTGGGACACCGGGGAGCTGTTTTTT
CASSLEGWDTGELFF
>TRBV5-1|many|TRBJ1-1|NA
TGCGCCAGCAGCTTGGCGGGAGGACAGAATGAAGCTTTCTTT
CASSLAGGQNEAFF
>TRBV7-2|many|TRBJ2-3|NA
TGTGCCAGCAGCACAAAGGGCACAGATACGCAGTATTTT
CASSTKGTDTQYF
>TRBV5-1|many|TRBJ1-2|NA
TGCGCCAGCAGCTTGGGTCCAATTCTAATCTCGGGCCTCAGCTATGGCTACACCTTC
CASSLGPILISGLSYGYTF
>TRBV6-1|many|TRBJ1-2|NA
TGTGCCAGCAGTGAGCGCAGGGGCTACACCTTC
CASSERRGYTF
>TRBV20-1|NA|TRBJ2-4|NA
TGCAGTGCTAGAGAAGGTAGCGGCAAAAACATTCAGTACTTC
CSAREGSGKNIQYF
>TRBV4-1|many|TRBJ1-1|NA
TGCGCCAGCAGCCAACCGACGGGGGGCACTGAAGCTTTCTTT
CASSQPTGGTEAFF
>TRBV2|many|TRBJ1-1|NA
TGTGCCAGCAGTGAGTCCCTTCTAGCTTTCTTT
CASSESLLAFF
>TRBV20-1|many|TRBJ1-5|NA
TGCAGTGCTAGACGAAGGGGGGGCGGTCAGCCCCAGCATTTT
CSARRRGGGQPQHF
>TRBV4-1|many|TRBJ1-1|TRBD1
TGCGCCAGCAGCCAAGTATCGGGACAGGGGGACACTGAAGCTTTCTTT
CASSQVSGQGDTEAFF
>TRBV5-1|many|TRBJ2-3|NA
TGCGCCAGCGTCAGGGGGGGGAGCACAGATACGCAGTATTTT
CASVRGGSTDTQYF
>TRBV7-2|many|TRBJ1-4|TRBD1
TGTGCCAGCAGCTCATCGACAGGGTGGGCTGAAAAACTGTTTTTT
CASSSSTGWAEKLFF
>TRBV5-6|many|TRBJ2-7|TRBD1
TGTGCCAGCAGCTGGTGGGGACAGGGCTACGAGCAGTACTTC
CASSWWGQGYEQYF
>TRBV25-1|many|TRBJ2-4|NA
TGTGCCAGCAGTCCTACGGATGGATGGACGGCCAAAAACATTCAGTACTTC
CASSPTDGWTAKNIQYF
>TRBV7-2|many|TRBJ2-7|NA
TGTGCCAGCAGACCGCCAGGATACGAGCAGTACTTC
CASRPPGYEQYF
>TRBV7-2|many|TRBJ2-5|NA
TGTGCCAGCAGCCAGATAGGAAAGACCCAGTACTTC
CASSQIGKTQYF
>TRBV7-2|few|TRBJ2-5|TRBD2
TGTGCCAGCAGCTTGAGCGGGGGACCTCAAGAGACCCAGTACTTC
CASSLSGGPQETQYF
>TRBV14|many|TRBJ2-1|NA
TGTGCCAGCTCACGCGGAATGGGCTACAATGAGCAGTTCTTC
CASSRGMGYNEQFF
>TRBV20-1|many|TRBJ1-5|NA
TGCAGTGTGTCCCCCACCAATCAGCCCCAGCATTTT
CSVSPTNQPQHF
>TRBV5-1|many|TRBJ2-3|NA
TGCGCCAGCAGGACCGGGACACCCCCAGATACGCAGTATTTT
CASRTGTPPDTQYF
>TRBV12-3/TRBV12-4|many|TRBJ1-5|NA
TGTGCCAGCAGCGGAGACGGTGATCAGCCCCAGCATTTT
CASSGDGDQPQHF
>TRBV6-2/TRBV6-3|many|TRBJ2-7|TRBD1
TGTGCCAGCAGTTACTCGCCCGGGACAGGGTACTACGAGCAGTACTTC
CASSYSPGTGYYEQYF
>TRBV28|many|TRBJ1-3|NA
TGTGCCAGCAGTTTATATAGGTCCACCATATATTTT
CASSLYRSTIYF
>TRBV7-9|many|TRBJ2-6|TRBD1
TGTGCCAGCAGCTCCGGGACAGGGTCCGACTCTGGGGCCAACGTCCTGACTTTC
CASSSGTGSDSGANVLTF
>TRBV7-2|many|TRBJ2-4|NA
TGTGCCAGCAGCTTAGGAGACTATCGGGCCAAAAACATTCAGTACTTC
CASSLGDYRAKNIQYF
>TRBV7-9|many|TRBJ2-7|NA
TGTGCCAGCAGCCAACCCGTGGGCGAGCAGTACTTC
CASSQPVGEQYF
>TRBV24-1|many|TRBJ2-1|TRBD2
TGTGCCACCAGTGATCCGTACCGGACTAGCGGTAGCTCCTACAATGAGCAGTTCTTC
CATSDPYRTSGSSYNEQFF
>TRBV11-2|many|TRBJ2-1|NA
TGTGCCAGCAGTCGCACCTACAGGGTCAATGAGCAGTTCTTC
CASSRTYRVNEQFF
>TRBV7-2|many|TRBJ2-7|NA
TGTGCCAGCAGCTTAGATTGGGACGAGCAGTACTTC
CASSLDWDEQYF
>TRBV7-9|many|TRBJ2-2|TRBD2
TGTGCCAGCAGCTTAACAGCGGGGGCCTCGAACACCGGGGAGCTGTTTTTT
CASSLTAGASNTGELFF
>TRBV5-1|many|TRBJ2-7|NA
TGCGCCAGCAGCTTGGCCCTTGATACCGGCGAGCAGTACTTC
CASSLALDTGEQYF
>TRBV6-5|few|TRBJ1-1|NA
TGTGCCAGCAGTTACTCAGGGGCTTTGAACACTGAAGCTTTCTTT
CASSYSGALNTEAFF
>TRBV6-2/TRBV6-3|many|TRBJ2-5|NA
TGTGCCAGCAACTCCGTGGGGGGCAACCAAGAGACCCAGTACTTC
CASNSVGGNQETQYF
>TRBV5-4|many|TRBJ2-5|TRBD2
TGTGCCAGCAGCCCAGGGAGTCCTAGCGGGGCGGAGACCCAGTACTTC
CASSPGSPSGAETQYF
>TRBV5-1|many|TRBJ1-5|NA
TGCGCCAGCAGCTTGAACCCGGTGGAGCCCCAGCATTTT
CASSLNPVEPQHF
>TRBV7-2|many|TRBJ2-5|NA
TGTGCCAGCAGCTTAGGAAGAGCTGAGACCCAGTACTTC
CASSLGRAETQYF
>TRBV10-3|many|TRBJ1-6|NA
TGTGCCATCAAGCGGACCGAAGATTCACCCCTCCACTTT
CAIKRTEDSPLHF
>TRBV4-2|many|TRBJ2-3|TRBD2
TGTGCCAGCAGCCAAGATCGAGCGGGGGGCACAGATACGCAGTATTTT
CASSQDRAGGTDTQYF